Each of the 28 T cell receptor beta chains below was sequenced from the same sample in a study of CD4 T cells in relation to SARS-CoV-2 and coronaviruses. For these receptors, no antigen is known. Profiled with immunoSEQ multiplex PCR; TCRdb holds only in-frame clones, not every one. The table lists 20,000 to 25,000 clones, about 80% of them singletons, with under 15% in the top ten. Before the COVID-19 pandemic, during about 2011-2019, CD4+ T cells were taken from unexposed donors. After roughly ten days of culture, CD4+ T cells were isolated. The specimen was CD4+ T cells from PBMCs, cultured in vitro. Every receptor here comes from a human donor in good health.

V is TRBV3-1 (or the pseudogene TRBV3-2) and J is TRBJ2-7, with TRBD2 matching 15 bases. V gave up 3 bases and J gave up 1 base; unmatched junction bases: 13. Germline V gene sequence: CDR1 LGHDT, CDR2 YNNKEL (reference sequence). This CDR3 contains 20 residues. CDR3 bases: TGTGCCAGCAGCCAGGGGGGGACTAGCGGGAGGTATATAAGGTCCTACGAGCAGTACTTC. Translation: CASSQGGTSGRYIRSYEQYF.

This clone was found once. The rearrangement joins TRBV10-3 to TRBJ1-3; D uncertain. Trimming removed 7 bases at V and 0 bases at J, with 10 bases between. This CDR3 is 14 amino acids long. Germline CDR1 reads ENHRY; CDR2 reads SYGVKD. The CDR3 nucleotides are TGTGCCATCACCGAGGGCGGCTCTGGAAACACCATATATTTT. This gives the protein CAITEGGSGNTIYF.

This chain uses TRBV10-3 with TRBJ2-3, with a possible D match to TRBD2 (6 bases). Germline V lookup: CDR1 ENHRY, CDR2 SYGVKD. The CDR3 loop spans 13 amino acids. With 4 bases removed from V and 4 bases from J, the gap between germline ends came to 9 bases. DNA for the CDR3: TGTGCCATCAGTGCGGGAGAGGCAGATACGCAGTATTTT. Protein product: CAISAGEADTQYF.

The CDR3 is CASGRTGAPTDTQYF. DNA for the CDR3: TGTGCCAGCGGCCGGACAGGGGCACCGACAGATACGCAGTATTTT. The chain joins TRBV7-3 to TRBJ2-3, with TRBD1 identical over 9 bases. Germline CDR1 SGHTA, CDR2 FQGTGA. V lost 8 bases, J lost 3 bases, and 9 bases stayed unmatched. The CDR3 totals 15 residues. Full variable domain (remainder filled in from reference TRBV7-3 and TRBJ2-3): GAGVSQTPSNKVTEKGKYVELRCDPISGHTALYWYRQSLGQGPEFLIYFQGTGAADDSGLPNDRFFAVRPEGSVSTLKIQRTERGDSAVYLCASGRTGAPTDTQYFGPGTRLTVL.

The rearrangement uses TRBV10-3 and TRBJ2-1; no clear D. Trimming removed 7 bases from V and 4 bases from J, with 11 bases in between. This CDR3 spans 13 amino acids. CDR1 ENHRY and CDR2 SYGVKD come from the germline V gene. The CDR3 bases are TGTGCCATCATGGAGATTCTGTACAATGAGCAGTTCTTC. Its translation is CAIMEILYNEQFF.

This chain connects TRBV18 to TRBJ1-1, with TRBD1 as a possible D gene (6 bases). Germline V lookup: CDR1 KGHSH, CDR2 LQKENI. Deletions cut 1 base from V and 3 bases from J, with 15 bases between. This CDR3 contains 16 residues. Here the CDR3 reads CASSPQGGVTDTEAFF. The CDR3 region has the DNA TGTGCCAGCTCACCACAGGGGGGGGTAACGGACACTGAAGCTTTCTTT.

The chain carries TRBV3-1 (or the pseudogene TRBV3-2) and TRBJ1-1; 9 positions match TRBD1. The CDR3 spans 14 residues. J lost 4 bases, V lost 1 base, and 1 base had no gene match. The germline gives CDR1 LGHDT, CDR2 YNNKEL (reference sequence). As DNA, the CDR3 is TGTGCCAGCAGCCAAGGGACAGGGGTCACTGAAGCTTTCTTT. It is translated as CASSQGTGVTEAFF.

The chain recombines TRBV9 with TRBJ1-1; 8 bases align to TRBD1. Trimming cost V 3 bases and J 6 bases; bases outside gene matches: 10. There are 15 residues in the CDR3. Germline V gene lookup returns CDR1 SGDLS and CDR2 YYNGEE. This chain's CDR3 is CASSETQGVGAEAFF. DNA of the CDR3: TGTGCCAGCAGCGAAACACAGGGGGTCGGAGCTGAAGCTTTCTTT.

The chain employs TRBV6-1 and TRBJ2-7, with D unresolved. V dropped 0 bases and J dropped 2 bases, with 8 bases sitting between them. Germline CDR1 and CDR2: MNHNS and SASEGT. This CDR3 has 14 residues. In DNA form, the CDR3 reads TGTGCCAGCAGTGAAGCGGGCAGAGCCTACGAGCAGTACTTC. Translated: CASSEAGRAYEQYF.

The J gene is TRBJ1-4, the V gene TRBV6-5; TRBD1 matches 9 bases. Germline lookup yields CDR1 MNHEY and CDR2 SVGAGI. Trimming removed 0 bases from V and 5 bases from J; junction bases left unmatched: 4. This CDR3 is 16 amino acids long. The CDR3 DNA follows: TGTGCCAGCAGTTACTCTCCCGGACAGGGGAATGAAAAACTGTTTTTT. It yields the protein CASSYSPGQGNEKLFF.

The gene calls are TRBV10-2 and TRBJ1-2; D uncertain. There are 13 residues in the CDR3. Trimming stripped 3 bases from V and 5 bases from J, with 10 bases between. Germline values: CDR1 WSHSY, CDR2 SAAADI. CDR3 DNA: TGCGCCAGCAGTGACAGGACTAGTTATGGCTACACCTTC. It codes for CASSDRTSYGYTF.

V and J are TRBV2 and TRBJ2-3, with 12 bases identical to TRBD2. The CDR3 is made up of 14 amino acids. CDR1 and CDR2 (germline): SNHLY, FYNNEI. With 6 bases clipped from V and 5 bases from J, the junction kept 3 bases outside the gene matches. CDR3: CASRVTSGRDTQYF. The CDR3 DNA reads as TGTGCCAGCAGGGTGACTAGCGGGAGAGATACGCAGTATTTT.

The V and J genes are TRBV1 and TRBJ1-2; TRBD1 was called by the table and not checked on the DNA. TRBV1 is classified as a pseudogene. The CDR3 length is 12 residues. CDR3 DNA: TGCACCAGCAGCCATAGGGGGTATGGCTACACCTTC. It specifies CTSSHRGYGYTF.

This chain joins TRBV19 and TRBJ1-5; 8 bases are shared with TRBD1. V dropped 4 bases and J dropped 7; count of bases not matched to a gene: 6. This CDR3 has 14 amino acids. The germline gives CDR1 LNHDA, CDR2 SQIVND (reference sequence). The CDR3 region has the DNA TGTGCCAGTAGTACCGGACAGGGTTGGCAGCCCCAGCATTTT. Its protein product is CASSTGQGWQPQHF.

The V gene is TRBV12-3 or TRBV12-4, the J gene TRBJ2-1, with 11 bases fitting TRBD2. The CDR3 has 13 amino acids. V dropped 5 bases and J dropped 9; count of bases not matched to a gene: 3. For the CDR3, the DNA is TGTGCCAGCAGTACTAGCGGGAGAGCTGAGCAGTTCTTC. Translated: CASSTSGRAEQFF.

V and J are TRBV2 and TRBJ2-1; 11 bases map to TRBD2. Germline V CDR1 and CDR2: SNHLY, FYNNEI. V shed 5 bases, J shed 9 bases, and the junction held 15 bases outside the gene matches. The CDR3 runs to 17 residues. CDR3 residues: CASSPNRLAGNGGEQFF. CDR3 nucleotides: TGTGCCAGCAGTCCAAATCGACTAGCGGGGAACGGAGGTGAGCAGTTCTTC. The complete variable domain, with remaining parts taken from reference TRBV2 and TRBJ2-1, reads EPEVTQTPSHQVTQMGQEVILRCVPISNHLYFYWYRQILGQKVEFLVSFYNNEISEKSEIFDDQFSVERPDGSNFTLKIRSTKLEDSAMYFCASSPNRLAGNGGEQFFGPGTRLTVL.

V is TRBV27 and J is TRBJ2-1; 12 positions match TRBD2. The junction had 8 bases not matched to a gene; V was cut back by 5 bases and J by 9 bases. From germline, CDR1 is MNHEY and CDR2 SMNVEV (reference sequence). The CDR3 length is 15 residues. The CDR3 nucleotides are TGTGCCAGCAGTGCACTAGCGGGAGGAGTTGGTGAGCAGTTCTTC. Encoded protein: CASSALAGGVGEQFF.

The chain couples TRBV24-1 to TRBJ2-1; the match to TRBD2 covers 8 bases. This CDR3 has 12 amino acids. V shed 9 bases and J 3 bases; nucleotides not matched to a gene: 0. Germline values: CDR1 KGHDR, CDR2 SFDVKD. CDR3 bases: TGTGCCACCGCGGGGGGCTACAATGAGCAGTTCTTC. As protein: CATAGGYNEQFF.

The chain combines TRBV15 with TRBJ2-7; weak D call: TRBD2 (5 bases). CDR1 and CDR2 from the germline V gene are LNHNV and YYDKDF (reference sequence). The V end lost 4 bases, the J end lost 1 base, and 11 bases lay between the germline ends. The CDR3 runs 14 residues. In DNA form, the CDR3 reads TGTGCCACCAGCATTGCGGCGGGTTCCTACGAGCAGTACTTC. Amino acids: CATSIAAGSYEQYF.

V and J are TRBV2 and TRBJ2-1; D remains ambiguous. The CDR3 consists of 13 residues. Per the germline V gene, CDR1 is SNHLY and CDR2 is FYNNEI. Trimming shortened V by 2 bases and J by 3 bases, and 5 bases separated the two germline ends. The CDR3, as DNA: TGTGCCAGCAGTGAAAATTTCTACAATGAGCAGTTCTTC. It is translated as CASSENFYNEQFF.

The V and J genes are TRBV18 and TRBJ2-1, with a weak D call TRBD2 (5 bases). Germline CDR1 is KGHSH and CDR2 is LQKENI. V shed 0 bases and J shed 3 bases, with 9 bases lying between them. CDR3 length equals 15 residues. The CDR3 spells CASSPPASSYNEQFF. The CDR3 DNA follows: TGTGCCAGCTCACCACCGGCTAGCAGCTACAATGAGCAGTTCTTC. The complete variable domain, with remaining parts taken from reference TRBV18 and TRBJ2-1, reads NAGVMQNPRHLVRRRGQEARLRCSPMKGHSHVYWYRQLPEEGLKFMVYLQKENIIDESGMPKERFSAEFPKEGPSILRIQQVVRGDSAAYFCASSPPASSYNEQFFGPGTRLTVL.

In this sample, this clone turned up a few times. The V and J genes are TRBV14 and TRBJ2-7; 9 nucleotides line up with TRBD2. Trimming cost V 1 base and J 6 bases; bases outside gene matches: 4. This CDR3 is built from 14 residues. Germline V gene lookup returns CDR1 SGHDN and CDR2 FVKESK. CDR3 residues: CASSQVAGAGEQYF. The CDR3, as DNA: TGTGCCAGCAGCCAAGTAGCGGGAGCGGGCGAGCAGTACTTC.

The rearrangement uses TRBV19 and TRBJ2-2, with D perhaps matching TRBD1 (6 bases). V shed 3 bases and J shed 8 bases, with 13 bases lying between them. The V gene's germline CDR1 is LNHDA and CDR2 SQIVND (reference sequence). The CDR3 is 14 residues long. CDR3 nucleotides: TGTGCCAGTAGTATGGGCAGGGGATCTGGGGAGCTGTTTTTT. Translated: CASSMGRGSGELFF.

The rearrangement joins TRBV10-1 to TRBJ1-4; 9 bases align to TRBD1. CDR3 length: 17 residues. V lost 5 bases and J lost 1; bases outside the gene matches: 8. Germline loops: CDR1 WNHNN, CDR2 SYGVQD (reference sequence). This chain's CDR3 is CASSTMTGGETNEKLFF. CDR3 nucleotide sequence: TGCGCCAGCAGTACGATGACAGGGGGGGAAACTAATGAAAAACTGTTTTTT.

V usage is TRBV3-1 (or the pseudogene TRBV3-2) and J usage is TRBJ1-2; D is undetermined. V lost 6 bases and J lost 2, with 7 bases in between. Germline V lookup: CDR1 LGHDT, CDR2 YNNKEL (reference sequence). CDR3 length: 12 amino acids. The CDR3 sequence: CASRGSNYGYTF. The CDR3 DNA follows: TGTGCCAGCAGGGGAAGCAACTATGGCTACACCTTC.

The chain combines TRBV28 with TRBJ1-5, with unresolved D. This CDR3 contains 14 residues. CDR1 MDHEN and CDR2 SYDVKM come from the germline V gene. Trimming removed 5 bases from V and 7 bases from J, with 15 bases in between. The CDR3 DNA sequence: TGTGCCAGCAGTCCCCCGGAAGGGAGACAGCCCCAGCATTTT. This encodes CASSPPEGRQPQHF.

This chain connects TRBV11-3 to TRBJ2-1; TRBD2 is a possible D gene (5 bases). Germline V gives CDR1 SGHNT, CDR2 YENEEA. V lost 3 bases to trimming and J lost 5 bases, with 14 bases between them. The CDR3 is made up of 15 amino acids. The CDR3 region has the DNA TGTGCCAGCAGCTTGCGTCCTACTAGAGACAATGAGCAGTTCTTC. Its translation is CASSLRPTRDNEQFF.

This chain links TRBV7-9 with TRBJ2-5, with TRBD2 matching over 12 bases. With V trimmed by 5 bases and J by 4 bases, 14 bases remained unmatched. The CDR3 loop spans 18 amino acids. Germline V gene data show CDR1 as SEHNR and CDR2 as FQNEAQ (reference sequence). The DNA of the CDR3 is TGTGCCAGCAGCGGGCGACTAGCGGGAGTTACCCGGGTAGAGACCCAGTACTTC. It encodes CASSGRLAGVTRVETQYF.